These 8 T cell receptor beta chains share one sample of origin, sequenced in a study of breast tumors, draining lymph nodes, adjacent tissues. TCRdb fed the multiplex PCR reads into MiXCR, producing one record per CDR3 protein. The sample consists of 45,000 to 60,000 distinct CDR3 sequences, roughly 23% of them appearing once. The sequenced material came from breast tumor tissue. The receptors come from a female donor with breast cancer. Some clones in this sample may be carry-over from other donors' samples.

In this sample, this clonotype turned up many times. The chain links TRBV6-1 to TRBJ2-6, with 9 bases identical to TRBD1. V dropped 2 bases and J dropped 2; count of bases not matched to a gene: 1. Germline lookup yields CDR1 MNHNS and CDR2 SASEGT. The CDR3 is 16 amino acids. CDR3 amino acids: CASSERQGAGANVLTF. The CDR3 coding sequence is TGTGCCAGCAGTGAAAGACAGGGGGCTGGGGCCAACGTCCTGACTTTC.

The chain couples TRBV5-6 to TRBJ1-6, with D possibly being TRBD1 (6 bases). Germline values: CDR1 SGHDT, CDR2 YYEEEE. V lost 0 bases and J lost 14, with 12 bases in between. The CDR3 runs to 13 residues. CDR3 bases: TGTGCCAGCAGCTTGGAGCGGAGGGGGGCCCTCCACTTT. Amino acid sequence: CASSLERRGALHF.

This clonotype was detected many times. V usage is TRBV6-6 and J usage is TRBJ2-3; tentatively, D is TRBD2 (6 bases). CDR1 is MNHNY and CDR2 is SVGAGI in the germline V gene (reference sequence). The V end was cut by 4 bases, the J end by 4 bases, with 12 bases between. The CDR3 runs 14 residues. CDR3 coding DNA: TGTGCCAGCAGTTGCGGGAATTGGCCAGATACGCAGTATTTT. Translation: CASSCGNWPDTQYF.

In regard to this clonotype: This sequence may be a read error, since a much larger clone differs from it by one base. The chain recombines TRBV19 with TRBJ2-1; D could derive from TRBD1 or TRBD2 (5 bases each). The V end lost 3 bases, the J end lost 8 bases, and 20 bases lay between the germline ends. The length of the CDR3 is 16 residues. Germline V gene lookup returns CDR1 LNHDA and CDR2 SQIVND (reference sequence). In DNA, the CDR3 is TGTGCCAGTAGTATTCCCCCAGGGCGAGGGGTCGATGAGCAGTTCTTC. Translated: CASSIPPGRGVDEQFF.

In its sample, this clonotype was seen many times. The chain uses TRBV19 and TRBJ1-2; D perhaps matches TRBD1 (5 bases). Trimming removed 1 base from V and 7 bases from J, with 10 bases in between. The CDR3 is 13 amino acids. CDR1 is LNHDA, CDR2 SQIVND, per germline (reference sequence). CDR3 region: CASSIGEGSGYTF. For the CDR3, the DNA is TGTGCCAGTAGTATAGGGGAGGGGAGTGGCTACACCTTC.

The chain is built from TRBV6-1 and TRBJ2-7; D not certain. Trimming shortened V by 1 base and J by 2 bases, and 12 bases separated the two germline ends. Germline CDR1 and CDR2: MNHNS and SASEGT. This CDR3 spans 15 amino acids. The chain's CDR3 is CASSEGAVGTYEQYF. The CDR3 DNA sequence: TGTGCCAGCAGTGAAGGGGCGGTCGGCACCTACGAGCAGTACTTC.

This clonotype came up many times. The chain recombines TRBV3-1 with TRBJ2-7; 14 positions match TRBD2. The germline gives CDR1 LGHDT, CDR2 YNNKEL (reference sequence). CDR3 length: 15 amino acids. V shed 4 bases, J shed 2 bases, and the junction held 1 base outside the gene matches. CDR3 nucleotide sequence: TGTGCCAGCAGCCTGACTAGCGGGGGGGCCTACGAGCAGTACTTC. Translation: CASSLTSGGAYEQYF.

This clonotype was observed many times. The rearrangement links TRBV7-6 to TRBJ1-5; D gene ambiguous. CDR3 length: 15 amino acids. The V end was cut by 5 bases, the J end by 5 bases, with 16 bases between. Germline CDR1 SGHVS, CDR2 FNYEAQ. The CDR3: CASSRGPGADQPQHF. The CDR3 bases are TGTGCCAGCAGCCGGGGTCCCGGTGCTGATCAGCCCCAGCATTTT.